This T cell receptor beta chain was recorded in a study of regulatory T cells in long-lasting Graves disease. Time point reported: persistent/refractory GD, antithyroid drugs over 5 years with positive TRAb. Generation of the TCR library employed RNA extracted from PBMCs. CDR3 length equals 14 residues. The V end was cut by 1 base, the J end by 2 bases, with 9 bases between. From germline, CDR1 is SGHVS and CDR2 FNYEAQ. Arm-PCR of CDR3 regions with iRepertoire HTBI primers generated TCR beta libraries. TCRdb processed the multiplex PCR reads anew with MiXCR; each CDR3 protein has one entry. The data hold 700,000 or so distinct CDR3 sequences, with around 32% observed a single time.

The source was peripheral blood mononuclear cells (PBMCs), collected when the disease was refractory, from a patient treated with antithyroid drugs. The chain couples TRBV7-6 to TRBJ2-7; maybe TRBD2 (6 bases). The TCR originated in a female donor with Graves disease. The CDR3 region is CASSLVTGAYEQYF. CDR3 sequence (DNA): TGTGCCAGCAGCTTAGTTACGGGGGCCTACGAGCAGTACTTC.